These T cell receptor beta chains were read from a single sample in a study of cytomegalovirus exposure and HLA in healthy donors. TCRdb's copy holds only in-frame clones and misses some; the assay was immunoSEQ multiplex PCR. Of 100,000 to 150,000 clones in the sample, about 15% were seen once. Sequencing was carried out using PBMCs. The receptors stem from a female donor in good health and CMV-seropositive. The CDR3 runs from the conserved cysteine through the conserved F or W. Fields, in order: D gene, V gene, clone size, J gene, CDR3 length, CDR3 DNA, CDR3 protein. The D gene is left open where the match is weak. Some rows mark clone size as missing; the rest say once, few, many or name a class of expanded clone.

D: NA; V: TRBV2; size: NA; J: TRBJ1-4; length: 15; DNA: TGTGCCAGCAGGAAGGAGGATTCAACTAATGAAAAACTGTTTTTT; CDR3: CASRKEDSTNEKLFF
D: NA; V: TRBV11-2; size: NA; J: TRBJ2-3; length: 12; DNA: TGTGCCAGCAGCTTGGAGGGGCCAACGCAGTATTTT; CDR3: CASSLEGPTQYF
D: TRBD1; V: TRBV6-6; size: few; J: TRBJ1-2; length: 13; DNA: TGTGCCAGCAGCCCGGACAGGGCGGGGGGCTACACCTTC; CDR3: CASSPDRAGGYTF
D: NA; V: TRBV29-1; size: NA; J: TRBJ2-1; length: 12; DNA: TGCAGCGGCGAGGTCGGATACAATGAGCAGTTCTTC; CDR3: CSGEVGYNEQFF
D: TRBD1; V: TRBV2; size: few; J: TRBJ2-5; length: 17; DNA: TGTGCCAGCAGTGAACACTCGGGTAGACAGGGAAGACAGACCCAGTACTTC; CDR3: CASSEHSGRQGRQTQYF
D: NA; V: TRBV7-4; size: NA; J: TRBJ2-5; length: 15; DNA: TGTGCCAGCAGCGTAGAGACTAGTAGTTTAGAGACCCAGTACTTC; CDR3: CASSVETSSLETQYF
D: NA; V: TRBV6-1; size: few; J: TRBJ2-5; length: 14; DNA: TGTGCCAGCAGTGAAGGTCCAGGGGAAGAGACCCAGTACTTC; CDR3: CASSEGPGEETQYF
D: TRBD2; V: TRBV27; size: NA; J: TRBJ2-7; length: 14; DNA: TGTGCCAGCAGTCGGCTAGCGGCCTCCTACGAGCAGTACTTC; CDR3: CASSRLAASYEQYF
D: TRBD1; V: TRBV30; size: NA; J: TRBJ1-2; length: 15; DNA: TGTGCCTGGCGGGACAGACTCCGCCGTTCCTATGGCTACACCTTC; CDR3: CAWRDRLRRSYGYTF
D: TRBD1; V: TRBV29-1; size: NA; J: TRBJ1-3; length: 14; DNA: TGCAGCGTTGAAGATGGGACAGCTGGAAACACCATATATTTT; CDR3: CSVEDGTAGNTIYF
D: NA; V: TRBV5-1; size: NA; J: TRBJ1-4; length: 15; DNA: TGCGCCAGCAGCTTTACAGGTGTGACTAATGAAAAACTGTTTTTT; CDR3: CASSFTGVTNEKLFF
D: NA; V: TRBV12-5; size: few; J: TRBJ2-7; length: 14; DNA: TGTGCTAGTGGTTTGTCACTAGACTCCTACGAGCAGTACTTC; CDR3: CASGLSLDSYEQYF
D: TRBD1; V: TRBV27; size: few; J: TRBJ1-2; length: 15; DNA: TGTGCCAGCAGTTTGGACAGGACTACTAACTATGGCTACACCTTC; CDR3: CASSLDRTTNYGYTF
D: NA; V: TRBV7-9; size: few; J: TRBJ1-1; length: 14; DNA: TGTGCCAGCAGCTTATTTTTCGGGGATCCGGAGGCTTTCTTT; CDR3: CASSLFFGDPEAFF
D: NA; V: TRBV9; size: NA; J: TRBJ1-3; length: 19; DNA: TGTGCCAGCAGCCCCTGGTCGGGGGTCGGGGCGGGCTATGGAAACACCATATATTTT; CDR3: CASSPWSGVGAGYGNTIYF
D: NA; V: TRBV13; size: NA; J: TRBJ2-1; length: 14; DNA: TGTGCCAGCAGCCCCGAGGGCGCAGACTATGAGCAGTTCTTC; CDR3: CASSPEGADYEQFF
D: TRBD2; V: TRBV7-2; size: few; J: TRBJ2-1; length: 17; DNA: TGTGCCAGCAGCTTAGTTCGTAGCGGGAGTATCTACAATGAGCAGTTCTTC; CDR3: CASSLVRSGSIYNEQFF
D: TRBD2; V: TRBV14; size: NA; J: TRBJ2-1; length: 13; DNA: TGTGCCAGCAACCTCGGGGGGTACAATGAGCAGTTCTTC; CDR3: CASNLGGYNEQFF
D: NA; V: TRBV27; size: few; J: TRBJ1-4; length: 15; DNA: TGTGCCAGCAGTTTATATTACAGGGTGGGTGAAAAACTGTTTTTT; CDR3: CASSLYYRVGEKLFF
D: NA; V: TRBV28; size: NA; J: TRBJ1-2; length: 11; DNA: TGTGCCAGCAGTTTCCGCTATGGCTACACCTTC; CDR3: CASSFRYGYTF